A single sample is the source of the 22 T cell receptor beta chains below, sequenced in a study of T cell responses to AZD1222 COVID-19 vaccine. Produced via immunoSEQ multiplex PCR; TCRdb's table is partial and in-frame only. Of 150,000 to 200,000 clones in the sample, about nine tenths were seen once. This specimen consisted of peripheral blood, obtained 28 days after the second AZD1222 dose. These receptors were taken from an adult who received the AZD1222 COVID-19 vaccine.

The chain uses TRBV18 and TRBJ1-6; a weak D match, TRBD1 (5 bases). CDR3 length: 15 amino acids. The germline V and J ends were trimmed by 5 bases and 7 bases, with 15 bases remaining between them. CDR1 KGHSH and CDR2 LQKENI come from the germline V gene. CDR3: CASSSQGVRNSPLHF. The CDR3 DNA is TGTGCCAGCTCATCCCAGGGAGTACGAAATTCACCCCTCCACTTT.

The rearrangement joins TRBV5-4 to TRBJ2-3, with TRBD1 matching over 12 bases. V lost 4 bases, J lost 3 bases, and 12 bases stayed unmatched. From germline, CDR1 is SGHNT and CDR2 YYREEE (reference sequence). CDR3 length: 18 residues. The CDR3 spells CASSRGTGGSVGTDTQYF. The CDR3 coding sequence is TGTGCCAGCAGCCGCGGGACAGGGGGCTCGGTGGGGACAGATACGCAGTATTTT.

The rearrangement uses TRBV5-1 and TRBJ2-7; D not resolved. The CDR3 covers 17 residues. Germline V lookup: CDR1 SGHRS, CDR2 YFSETQ. Trimming stripped 5 bases from V and 2 bases from J, with 23 bases between. CDR3 nucleotides: TGCGCCAGCAGTGAAACTGGTCCGAGTATGGGTCCCTACGAGCAGTACTTC. This gives the protein CASSETGPSMGPYEQYF. The full variable domain, rest sourced from reference TRBV5-1 and TRBJ2-7, is KAGVTQTPRYLIKTRGQQVTLSCSPISGHRSVSWYQQTPGQGLQFLFEYFSETQRNKGNFPGRFSGRQFSNSRSEMNVSTLELGDSALYLCASSETGPSMGPYEQYFGPGTRLTVT.

V gene TRBV6-6 combines with J gene TRBJ1-4; D perhaps matches TRBD1 (6 bases). Trimming removed 4 bases from V and 5 bases from J, with 11 bases in between. Per germline, CDR1 MNHNY and CDR2 SVGAGI (reference sequence). The CDR3 spans 14 residues. The CDR3 reads CASSWGGGNEKLFF. Here the CDR3 DNA reads TGTGCCAGCAGTTGGGGAGGGGGAAATGAAAAACTGTTTTTT.

V gene TRBV30 combines with J gene TRBJ1-2, with D maybe TRBD1 (5 bases). Trimming cost V 3 bases and J 0 bases, with 11 bases left between them. The CDR3 consists of 14 residues. Germline lookup yields CDR1 GTSNPN and CDR2 SVGIG (reference sequence). CDR3 region: CAWRTRGPNYGYTF. CDR3 DNA: TGTGCCTGGAGGACCCGGGGCCCTAACTATGGCTACACCTTC.

The CDR3 region has the DNA TGTGCCAGCAGTTACTCGATTGTTCAGCCCCAGCATTTT. It is translated as CASSYSIVQPQHF. V usage is TRBV6-5 and J usage is TRBJ1-5, with D uncertain. Trimming pared 0 bases from V and 6 bases from J, leaving 6 bases between. The germline V gene encodes CDR1 MNHEY and CDR2 SVGAGI. There are 13 residues in the CDR3.

The J gene is TRBJ1-5, the V gene TRBV4-2; tentative D call: TRBD1 (6 bases). In germline, CDR1 is LGHNA, CDR2 YNFKEQ. The V and J ends lost 0 bases and 6 bases respectively, with 15 bases between them. The CDR3 runs to 16 residues. The CDR3 spells CASSQDPTGFGQPQHF. The CDR3 DNA reads TGTGCCAGCAGCCAAGATCCAACAGGGTTTGGTCAGCCCCAGCATTTT.

The chain employs TRBV27 and TRBJ2-1; TRBD1 agrees at 9 bases. CDR1 is MNHEY, CDR2 SMNVEV, per germline (reference sequence). With V trimmed by 4 bases and J by 9 bases, 10 bases remained unmatched. The CDR3 contains 15 residues. The CDR3 loop reads CASSSDGQGIGEQFF. In DNA form, the CDR3 reads TGTGCCAGCAGTTCGGATGGACAGGGGATTGGTGAGCAGTTCTTC.

This clone has only a few counts. The CDR3 DNA follows: TGCGCCAGCAGTTGGGGGCGCGAATTGTACGAGCAGTACTTC. Encoded protein: CASSWGRELYEQYF. The chain joins TRBV10-1 to TRBJ2-7, with D perhaps matching TRBD1 (6 bases). The V and J ends lost 5 bases and 4 bases respectively, with 15 bases between them. The length of the CDR3 is 14 residues. CDR1 and CDR2 (germline): WNHNN, SYGVQD (reference sequence).

CDR3: CASSSSDISGNTIYF. The DNA of the CDR3 is TGTGCCAGTAGCAGTTCGGACATTTCTGGAAACACCATATATTTT. The rearrangement links TRBV19 to TRBJ1-3, with a weak D call TRBD1 (5 bases). Germline V CDR1 and CDR2: LNHDA, SQIVND (reference sequence). The CDR3 has 15 residues. V was pared by 6 bases and J by 1 base, with 13 bases between.

The V gene is TRBV21-1, the J gene TRBJ2-7; the D segment call TRBD1 is taken from the table without a DNA check. TRBV21-1 is described as a pseudogene. The CDR3 extends over 15 amino acids. Here the CDR3 reads CASSKDVRGTGEQYF. The CDR3 DNA is TGTGCCAGCAGCAAAGACGTCAGGGGGACGGGAGAGCAGTACTTC.

The chain combines TRBV9 with TRBJ2-7, with 8 bases matching TRBD2. Germline V CDR1 and CDR2: SGDLS, YYNGEE. The length of the CDR3 is 16 residues. The V gene end was trimmed by 0 bases and the J gene end by 0 bases; junction bases not matched to a gene: 5. The CDR3 bases are TGTGCCAGCAGCGTAGACGGTGCGGGGGGCTCCTACGAGCAGTACTTC. It specifies CASSVDGAGGSYEQYF.

The genes are TRBV28 and TRBJ1-4; D perhaps matches TRBD1 (6 bases). Germline CDR1 MDHEN, CDR2 SYDVKM. V lost 7 bases and J 3 bases, leaving 12 bases between the germline ends. The CDR3 spans 14 residues. Written as DNA, the CDR3 is TGTGCCAGCATTAGGGGGGCAGCTAATGAAAAACTGTTTTTT. Protein product: CASIRGAANEKLFF.

This clone appeared once. The rearrangement joins TRBV18 to TRBJ2-7; 11 bases align to TRBD2. The CDR3 sequence is 16 residues long. Germline V lookup: CDR1 KGHSH, CDR2 LQKENI. The V segment lost 2 bases and the J segment 10 bases; nucleotides outside the gene matches: 13. This chain's CDR3 is CASSPVMTSGMSPQYF. The CDR3 region has the DNA TGTGCCAGCTCACCAGTGATGACTAGCGGGATGTCACCTCAGTACTTC.

The rearrangement uses TRBV7-2 and TRBJ1-1, with D possibly matching TRBD1 (5 bases). The V end was cut by 5 bases, the J end by 11 bases, with 21 bases between. Germline V gives CDR1 SGHTA, CDR2 FQGNSA. This CDR3 is 14 amino acids long. The CDR3 DNA reads TGTGCCAGCAGCGAGGGGCCGCTGAGGGTACGCGCTTTCTTT. It codes for CASSEGPLRVRAFF.

The chain employs TRBV30 and TRBJ2-3; 10 bases are a match to TRBD2. Germline values: CDR1 GTSNPN, CDR2 SVGIG (reference sequence). V lost 8 bases and J lost 4; bases outside the gene matches: 6. This CDR3 has 13 residues. CDR3 coding DNA: TGTGCCCTCAGCGGGGGGGCCGCAGATACGCAGTATTTT. Translation gives CALSGGAADTQYF.

CDR3 DNA sequence: TGCGCCAGCAGCCAAGACCGTTTTGGGTACTACGAGCAGTACTTC. Translating it yields CASSQDRFGYYEQYF. The chain joins TRBV4-3 to TRBJ2-7, with no clear D. Looked up from germline, CDR1 is LGHNA and CDR2 is YSLEER. This CDR3 spans 15 amino acids. V lost 0 bases and J lost 3, with 12 bases in between.

V usage is TRBV9 and J usage is TRBJ1-1; TRBD1 is a possible D gene (5 bases). CDR3 length: 14 amino acids. Looked up from germline, CDR1 is SGDLS and CDR2 is YYNGEE. V was shortened by 0 bases and J by 3 bases, with 9 bases between the two germline ends. The CDR3 coding sequence is TGTGCCAGCAGCGTAGCACCAGGGTACACTGAAGCTTTCTTT. Protein product: CASSVAPGYTEAFF.

The V and J genes are TRBV6-6 and TRBJ2-7; D is unresolved. This CDR3 has 14 residues. Trimming cost V 7 bases and J 5 bases, with 18 bases left between them. Germline V gene lookup returns CDR1 MNHNY and CDR2 SVGAGI (reference sequence). CDR3 sequence reads: CASTGFRLLNEQYF. The CDR3 nucleotides are TGTGCCAGCACCGGTTTCAGGTTGTTGAACGAGCAGTACTTC.

This clone appeared once. The CDR3 region has the DNA TGTGCCAGTAGTGCAAGGACAGGGGGCGGTGGGGCCAACGTCCTGACTTTC. Residues: CASSARTGGGGANVLTF. The V and J genes are TRBV19 and TRBJ2-6, with 11 bases lining up with TRBD1. CDR3 length equals 17 residues. The ends lost 5 bases at V and 3 bases at J; junction bases unmatched: 6. The germline V gene has CDR1 LNHDA and CDR2 SQIVND (reference sequence).

V and J are TRBV30 and TRBJ2-2, with 7 bases fitting TRBD1. V lost 3 bases and J lost 6; bases outside the gene matches: 7. The CDR3 spans 14 residues. The germline V gene has CDR1 GTSNPN and CDR2 SVGIG (reference sequence). The CDR3, as DNA: TGTGCCTGGAGGGACAGGAGGCGGGCCGGGGAGCTGTTTTTT. Protein sequence: CAWRDRRRAGELFF.

The chain uses TRBV30 and TRBJ1-4, with unresolved D. Trimming took 5 bases from V and 4 from J, leaving 8 bases between them. The CDR3 totals 12 residues. In germline, CDR1 is GTSNPN, CDR2 SVGIG (reference sequence). The CDR3 loop reads CAWLGNNEKLFF. Here the CDR3 DNA reads TGTGCCTGGTTGGGAAATAATGAAAAACTGTTTTTT.